The T cell receptor beta chain described here comes from a study of cytomegalovirus exposure and HLA in healthy donors (dated by TCRdb to about 2017). Regarding the complete study: According to a later analysis, the roughly 130 validation repertoires were produced on the same platform as the roughly 700 repertoires of the first cohort. The study was designed to test whether signatures of past pathogen exposure could be identified by cataloging public T cell receptors. A separate validation cohort of some 130 different subjects was used in addition to the roughly 670-subject first cohort. To predict cytomegalovirus infection status, the study brought together high-throughput TCR immunosequencing, statistical association of individual TCRs with disease status, and machine learning.

As concerns this clone: The antigen it recognizes is unknown. No much larger clone exists at a distance of one base, and base qualities are not known.

Separate from the approximately 700-subject first cohort, the validation cohort of about 120 subjects was the group to which the donors belonged. Libraries were made using the immunoSEQ multiplex PCR assay. The authors' analysis ran thus. A statistical classification framework was developed to diagnose cytomegalovirus status using the catalog of TCR beta chain sequences. TCRdb re-hosts the immuneACCESS table, in-frame sequences only. Its copies lack some clones; in the studies checked, an unresolved V gene accounts for under half of them, and the cause for the rest is not known. That table gives V, J and clone size, and the DNA gave D and trimming. For this sample the table gives 260,000 or so clones, of which about 92% were detected only once. The ten most abundant clones make up 3.1% of the sample. Paper-wide results and their limitations: The authors suggested that the approach could potentially be generalized to other disease states and immunological phenotypes. Most TCR sequences were seen in very few donors, while some public TCRs were found in many individuals. In the study, 150 to 200 TCR beta chains were listed as associated with cytomegalovirus. All 130 or so repertoires were used to score co-occurrence in the validation cohort in a later analysis, because that analysis had no HLA typing for the cohort. The classifier was reported to diagnose cytomegalovirus status with high specificity and sensitivity in both the original and validation cohorts. In a later analysis, TCRs clustered in the first cohort were found to also tend to co-occur in the roughly 120 validation repertoires, with about 93% of cluster scores above 0. A few of the identified cytomegalovirus-associated TCR beta chains were confirmed in vitro to be specific for cytomegalovirus antigens.

The CDR1 and CDR2 encoded by the germline V gene (reference sequence) are LNHDA and SQIVND. Taken from cysteine to phenylalanine, the CDR3 has 13 residues. Of the read, only the CDR3 DNA is kept; its 39 bases are in frame from base 1. Trimming at the junction amounts to 3 bases on V and 5 bases on J, and the germline ends lie 8 bases apart. The chain couples TRBV19 to TRBJ1-5; the D gene cannot be named for sure. This TCR came from a woman younger than 45 in good health and CMV-seronegative. The sequenced material came from PBMCs. The CDR3 amino acid sequence is: CASSMNGDQPQHF. The nucleotide sequence is given as TGTGCCAGTAGTATGAACGGGGATCAGCCCCAGCATTTT.